A single sample gave rise to the 14 T cell receptor beta chains below, sequenced in a study of cytomegalovirus exposure and HLA in healthy donors. The PCR ran on 60 Vbeta and 13 Jbeta primers. Assay: immunoSEQ multiplex PCR; the TCRdb copy retains only in-frame clones and omits some. The table has some 190,000 clones, 82% seen once. The sequencing input was PBMCs. These receptor sequences come from a middle-aged man in good health and CMV-seronegative.

The chain carries TRBV11-3 and TRBJ1-1; no definite D call. The germline V gene encodes CDR1 SGHNT and CDR2 YENEEA. V gave up 1 base and J gave up 0 bases, with 3 bases separating them. This CDR3 contains 13 residues. CDR3 coding DNA: TGTGCCAGCAGCTTAGGAGTGAACACTGAAGCTTTCTTT. Protein product: CASSLGVNTEAFF.

V usage is TRBV6-6 and J usage is TRBJ1-2; TRBD1 might be the D (6 bases). CDR3 length: 13 amino acids. Germline V CDR1 and CDR2: MNHNY, SVGAGI (reference sequence). Trimming took 5 bases from V and 4 from J, leaving 11 bases between them. CDR3 nucleotides: TGTGCCAGCAGTAAAGGGGGGGGCTATGGCTACACCTTC. Residues: CASSKGGGYGYTF.

The gene calls are TRBV6-6 and TRBJ2-5; 8 bases align to TRBD2. The end of the DNA fits TRBJ2-7 better, so the J call may be wrong. The CDR3 runs to 13 residues. From germline, CDR1 is MNHNY and CDR2 SVGAGI (reference sequence). The CDR3 DNA sequence: TGTGCCAGCAGTCGGGAGGGCCTCTACGAGCAGTACTTC. Its translation is CASSREGLYEQYF.

This chain uses TRBV9 with TRBJ2-3; TRBD1 aligns across 7 bases. There are 14 residues in the CDR3. Germline V gene lookup returns CDR1 SGDLS and CDR2 YYNGEE. Trimming cost V 5 bases and J 7 bases; bases outside gene matches: 10. The CDR3 spells CASRLGEGAHTQYF. As DNA, the CDR3 is TGTGCCAGCAGGCTGGGTGAGGGGGCTCATACGCAGTATTTT.

Worth noting for this clone: An end of the junction does not agree with germline; a read error may underlie this. This chain uses TRBV6-1 with TRBJ2-3, with unresolved D. CDR1 and CDR2 (germline): MNHNS, SASEGT. The CDR3 contains 15 residues. The CDR3 bases are TGTGCCAGCAGCGAAGGATTCAGTGGAGCAGATACGCAGTATTTT. The encoded protein is CASSEGFSGADTQYF.

The rearrangement uses TRBV18 and TRBJ2-1; 14 nucleotides align to TRBD2. The V gene's germline CDR1 is KGHSH and CDR2 LQKENI. This CDR3 comprises 21 residues. Losses at the gene ends were 2 bases for V and 0 bases for J; bases not matched to a gene: 12. DNA for the CDR3: TGTGCCAGCTCACCATATCCTCCGGGACTAGCGGGAGAGGGCTCCTACAATGAGCAGTTCTTC. Protein product: CASSPYPPGLAGEGSYNEQFF.

Worth noting for this clone: One end of the junction fails to match germline, which may point to a read error. The chain is built from TRBV4-3 and TRBJ2-7; TRBD1 agrees at 11 bases. The CDR3 totals 16 residues. Per germline, CDR1 LGHNA and CDR2 YSLEER. DNA for the CDR3: TGCGCCAGCAGCCAAGGAGGACAGGGGGCGGCCTACGAGCGGTACTTC. As protein: CASSQGGQGAAYERYF.

V gene TRBV5-4 combines with J gene TRBJ1-1; tentative D call: TRBD1 (5 bases). The CDR3 has 14 amino acids. The germline V gene has CDR1 SGHNT and CDR2 YYREEE (reference sequence). Trimming took off 1 base at V and 1 base at J, with 8 bases between the two ends. Here the CDR3 reads CASSLLTGNTEAFF. In nucleotides, the CDR3 is TGTGCCAGCAGCTTGCTAACAGGGAACACTGAAGCTTTCTTT.

CDR3 coding DNA: TGTGCCAGCAGCTTAGGCACGCTAGCGGGAGGGCCGATCCACGAGCAGTACTTC. The encoded protein is CASSLGTLAGGPIHEQYF. V is TRBV11-2 and J is TRBJ2-7, with 12 bases that match TRBD2. Germline V gene data show CDR1 as SGHAT and CDR2 as FQNNGV. The V gene end was trimmed by 1 base and the J gene end by 5 bases; junction bases not matched to a gene: 12. The CDR3 runs 18 residues. Drawing the rest from reference TRBV11-2 and TRBJ2-7, the complete variable domain is EAGVAQSPRYKIIEKRQSVAFWCNPISGHATLYWYQQILGQGPKLLIQFQNNGVVDDSQLPKDRFSAERLKGVDSTLKIQPAKLEDSAVYLCASSLGTLAGGPIHEQYFGPGTRLTVT.

The chain carries TRBV9 and TRBJ1-5; TRBD1 aligns across 8 bases. The ends lost 3 bases at V and 1 base at J; junction bases unmatched: 15. Germline assignment: CDR1 SGDLS and CDR2 YYNGEE. The CDR3 consists of 19 residues. As DNA, the CDR3 is TGTGCCAGCAGCGGGACGACTGACAGGGGTTGGACGAGCAATCAGCCCCAGCATTTT. Protein sequence: CASSGTTDRGWTSNQPQHF.

The rearrangement links TRBV18 to TRBJ2-5; possibly TRBD2 for D (5 bases). Germline-derived CDR1 and CDR2 are KGHSH and LQKENI. Trimming removed 6 bases from V and 4 bases from J, with 21 bases in between. There are 16 residues in the CDR3. The CDR3 nucleotides read TGTGCCAGCTCCGCCAACGCCCGAGGGCTAGGAGAGACCCAGTACTTC. Translation gives CASSANARGLGETQYF.

V and J are TRBV5-6 and TRBJ2-3, with 15 positions matching TRBD2. The CDR3 sequence is 15 residues long. The V segment lost 2 bases and the J segment 9 bases; nucleotides outside the gene matches: 4. Germline V gene sequence: CDR1 SGHDT, CDR2 YYEEEE. The CDR3 bases are TGTGCCAGCAGCTTCCGGACTAGCGGGGGGGAAACGCAGTATTTT. It yields the protein CASSFRTSGGETQYF.

The V call is TRBV6-1, the J call TRBJ2-7; D is possibly TRBD1 (6 bases). V lost 3 bases, J lost 1 base, and 13 bases lay in between. The V gene's germline CDR1 is MNHNS and CDR2 SASEGT. The CDR3 contains 15 residues. The CDR3, as DNA: TGTGCCAGCAGTGACCTGGACAGCAAATCCTACGAGCAGTACTTC. The encoded protein is CASSDLDSKSYEQYF.

This chain joins TRBV29-1 and TRBJ2-5, with TRBD1 identical over 8 bases. V lost 7 bases to trimming and J lost 5 bases; unmatched junction nucleotides: 9. The CDR3 totals 13 residues. Germline V gives CDR1 SQVTM, CDR2 ANQGSEA. Here the CDR3 reads CSASPGGGETQYF. DNA for the CDR3: TGCAGCGCCTCACCAGGGGGCGGGGAGACCCAGTACTTC. The full variable domain, in which reference TRBV29-1 and TRBJ2-5 provide the parts outside the CDR3, is SAVISQKPSRDICQRGTSLTIQCQVDSQVTMMFWYRQQPGQSLTLIATANQGSEATYESGFVIDKFPISRPNLTFSTLTVSNMSPEDSSIYLCSASPGGGETQYFGPGTRLLVL.